These 13 T cell receptor beta chains were sequenced from one sample in a study of shared clonotypes between healthy human individuals. Profiling relied on immunoSEQ multiplex PCR, and the TCRdb table lists in-frame clones only, not all of them. This sample has hundreds of thousands of clones, with less than 96% found just once. The sequenced material came from naive CD4+ T cells sorted from blood. Subset noted: CD45RA+ positively selected. The source is a woman in her twenties or thirties in good health.

The gene calls are TRBV7-2 and TRBJ2-3, with 7 positions matching TRBD2. This CDR3 contains 16 residues. The J segment lost 2 bases and the V segment lost 5 bases, leaving 10 bases of the junction unmatched. From germline, CDR1 is SGHTA and CDR2 FQGNSA. The CDR3 DNA sequence: TGTGCCAGCAGCCAGCGGGACTGGGATTCCACAGATACGCAGTATTTT. This translates into CASSQRDWDSTDTQYF. The full variable domain, in which reference TRBV7-2 and TRBJ2-3 provide the parts outside the CDR3, is GAGVSQSPSNKVTEKGKDVELRCDPISGHTALYWYRQSLGQGLEFLIYFQGNSAPDKSGLPSDRFSAERTGGSVSTLTIQRTQQEDSAVYLCASSQRDWDSTDTQYFGPGTRLTVL.

The chain recombines TRBV10-3 with TRBJ2-7; 10 nucleotides agree with TRBD1. Trimming cost V 4 bases and J 3 bases; bases outside gene matches: 3. Germline CDR1 and CDR2: ENHRY and SYGVKD. The CDR3 length is 14 residues. This CDR3 is CAISGGTGDYEQYF. CDR3 DNA sequence: TGTGCCATCAGTGGCGGGACAGGGGACTACGAGCAGTACTTC.

V and J are TRBV18 and TRBJ2-5; D perhaps matches TRBD1 (6 bases). The germline CDR1 and CDR2 sequences are KGHSH and LQKENI. There are 15 residues in the CDR3. Between the trimmed V and J ends, which lost 2 bases and 10 bases, there was a span of 20 bases. The CDR3 protein is CASSPGEGQSRDQYF. As DNA, the CDR3 is TGTGCCAGCTCACCAGGCGAAGGACAGAGTAGAGACCAGTACTTC.

This rearrangement joins TRBV9 to TRBJ2-1; 8 bases agree with TRBD2. This CDR3 has 20 residues. V shed 0 bases and J 0 bases; nucleotides not matched to a gene: 14. The germline V gene has CDR1 SGDLS and CDR2 YYNGEE. Written as DNA, the CDR3 is TGTGCCAGCAGCGTAGTAGGCGGTAGCGGGACTGCTTCCTCCTACAATGAGCAGTTCTTC. Its protein is CASSVVGGSGTASSYNEQFF.

J is TRBJ1-3 and V is TRBV11-1; 7 bases agree with TRBD1. This CDR3 is 15 amino acids long. The ends lost 4 bases at V and 0 bases at J; junction bases unmatched: 3. Germline lookup yields CDR1 SGHAT and CDR2 FQDESV (reference sequence). CDR3 amino acids: CASSSGTASGNTIYF. DNA of the CDR3: TGTGCCAGCAGCTCCGGGACAGCCTCTGGAAACACCATATATTTT.

CDR3 loop: CASRLQGGTVPTEAFF. The CDR3 bases are TGTGCCAGCAGACTACAGGGTGGTACGGTACCAACTGAAGCTTTCTTT. The rearrangement joins TRBV27 to TRBJ1-1; possibly TRBD1 for D (6 bases). CDR3 length: 16 residues. Trimming took 6 bases from V and 5 from J, leaving 22 bases between them. Germline assignment: CDR1 MNHEY and CDR2 SMNVEV (reference sequence).

The J gene is TRBJ2-2, the V gene TRBV28; 9 bases map to TRBD1. There are 15 residues in the CDR3. V lost 5 bases and J lost 6; bases outside the gene matches: 7. Looked up from germline, CDR1 is MDHEN and CDR2 is SYDVKM. CDR3 sequence: CASSRTGEGAGELFF. DNA of the CDR3: TGTGCCAGCAGTAGGACAGGGGAGGGAGCCGGGGAGCTGTTTTTT.

This chain links TRBV7-5 with TRBJ2-5. The J call may be mistaken, given a closer DNA end match to TRBJ2-7. TRBV7-5 is labeled a pseudogene. The CDR3 is made up of 14 amino acids. The CDR3 DNA follows: TGTGTCAGAACCCGGTGGATTTTTAAGCCCGAGCAGTACTTC. Amino acids: CVRTRWIFKPEQYF.

This chain connects TRBV2 to TRBJ1-1, with D unclear. Deletions cut 4 bases from V and 1 base from J, with 7 bases between. Per the germline V gene, CDR1 is SNHLY and CDR2 is FYNNEI. The CDR3 is 13 residues long. As DNA, the CDR3 is TGTGCCAGCAGTGTAACAGAGAACACTGAAGCTTTCTTT. Protein sequence: CASSVTENTEAFF.

The chain is built from TRBV18 and TRBJ2-7; TRBD2 matches 8 bases. Per the germline V gene, CDR1 is KGHSH and CDR2 is LQKENI. The CDR3 is 15 amino acids. V lost 1 base, J lost 5 bases, and 7 bases stayed unmatched. CDR3 in amino acids: CASSPRGAGVNEQYF. The CDR3 nucleotides are TGTGCCAGCTCACCACGGGGAGCGGGAGTGAACGAGCAGTACTTC.

The chain couples TRBV28 to TRBJ2-7; D perhaps matches TRBD2 (7 bases). The CDR3 runs to 16 residues. CDR1 and CDR2 from the germline V gene are MDHEN and SYDVKM. Trimming pared 6 bases from V and 4 bases from J, leaving 22 bases between. CDR3: CASRLITQGRGYEQYF. The CDR3 region has the DNA TGTGCCAGCAGATTAATAACCCAGGGGAGGGGTTACGAGCAGTACTTC. Variable domain in full (rest from reference TRBV28 and TRBJ2-7): DVKVTQSSRYLVKRTGEKVFLECVQDMDHENMFWYRQDPGLGLRLIYFSYDVKMKEKGDIPEGYSVSREKKERFSLILESASTNQTSMYLCASRLITQGRGYEQYFGPGTRLTVT.

The chain employs TRBV6-5 and TRBJ2-2, with 7 bases matching TRBD1. Germline V lookup: CDR1 MNHEY, CDR2 SVGAGI. The CDR3 contains 16 residues. Trimming at V came to 3 bases and at J to 0 bases, leaving 4 bases not matched to a gene. CDR3 residues: CASSYQTGSNTGELFF. CDR3 bases: TGTGCCAGCAGTTATCAGACAGGGTCGAACACCGGGGAGCTGTTTTTT.

V is TRBV28 and J is TRBJ2-5; 10 bases are shared with TRBD2. Per the germline V gene, CDR1 is MDHEN and CDR2 is SYDVKM. The CDR3 length is 16 residues. V was pared by 2 bases and J by 2 bases, with 5 bases of the junction left unmatched. The CDR3 DNA is TGTGCCAGCAGTTTAAAGGGACTAGCGCATCAAGAGACCCAGTACTTC. Its protein product is CASSLKGLAHQETQYF.